The following is a TCR beta chain sequence with its context. A few counts support this clone. Its antigen is currently not known. This is a mouse receptor, so gene names and germline sequences are those of the mouse. The read gets to within 4 residues of the CDR3 end, and the germline J gene fills in the rest. This entry is derived from a study of CD8+ T cells in alopecia areata (dated by TCRdb to 2016 to 2019). In terms of the full investigation: Skin from C3H/HeJ donors with spontaneous alopecia (about 6-12 months old) was grafted onto female C3H/HeJ recipients aged roughly 6-10 weeks. To study T cell clonal expansion in alopecia areata, the researchers applied high-throughput TCRbeta sequencing to both the C3H/HeJ mouse model and human patients. In humans, TCRbeta sequencing was performed on scalp tissue and on sorted CD4+ and CD8+ peripheral blood T cells from healthy controls and from patients with patchy or totalis/universalis alopecia areata. Scalp clonality was compared across normal scalp (n=4), patchy alopecia areata scalp (n=8), and alopecia totalis/universalis scalp (n=8). RNA was obtained with the PAXgene miRNA kit for fixed scalp, the miRNeasy kit for PBMCs, and the RNeasy kit for mouse skin. TCRbeta CDR3 regions were amplified by immunoSEQ multiplex PCR using 35 Vbeta forward and 13 Jbeta reverse primers.

Pooled mouse cutaneous lymph node cells were stained for CD4, CD8alpha, NKG2D, NKG2ACE and other markers and were then sorted on a BD Influx. The CDR3 goes from the cysteine to the phenylalanine over 13 residues. The DNA shown is the part of the CDR3 that was read: 27 bases, in frame from base 1. A distance of 6 bases separates the germline ends of V and J, which lose 3 bases and 0 bases respectively. The germline V gene encodes CDR1 NNHDY and CDR2 SYVADS. Receptor amplification or capture employed the immunoSEQ multiplex PCR assay. For TCR sequencing, RNA was extracted from every sample and reverse transcribed into cDNA to serve as template. First-strand cDNA was synthesized using SuperScript III with a 2:1 mix of oligo-dT and random hexamers. A synthetic immune receptor repertoire was used to assess amplification bias, and residual bias was removed computationally. Sequencing of the libraries was done on Illumina HiSeq with 60 bp reads that cover the CDR3, reading from J toward V. The study's processing was this. Raw reads were preprocessed to remove errors, and CDR3 was defined by IMGT conventions from the conserved cysteine to phenylalanine. To get clonality, Shannon entropy was normalized by log2 of the number of productive unique TCRs and the result was subtracted from 1. CD4 or CD8 identity of scalp clones was inferred by cross-referencing scalp TCRbeta sequences with sorted blood CD4 and CD8 repertoires. Held by TCRdb, this immuneACCESS table contains in-frame sequences only and omits some clones. Under half of the omission traces to an unresolved V gene where checked; the cause of the rest is unknown. V, J and clone size are taken as reported in that table, and D and trimming were inferred from the DNA itself. This sample contains about 270,000 clones, none of which is a singleton. The top ten hold 0.9% to 1.5% of the sample.

What the authors observed across the whole study: Higher clonality and more expanded CD8+ clones were observed in lesional scalp than in normal scalp, particularly in alopecia totalis/universalis, a finding suggestive of antigenic drive. Resident alphabeta T cells in normal human skin are also sequenced, complicating scalp TCR repertoire analysis, unlike mouse skin dominated by gammadelta T cells. TCR sequences shared between patients were less clear than in mice, possibly partly because of HLA diversity in the patient population.

Rearrangement joined TRBV13-3 to TRBJ1-1, with the D gene not confidently named. Sequencing used CD4+ T cells sorted from a lymph node. The source is a C3H/HeJ mouse with alopecia areata. This strain of mice has MHC haplotype H2-k. The encoded CDR3 is CASSGKANTEVFF. Partial CDR3 DNA: TGTGCCAGCAGTGGCAAGGCAAACACA.